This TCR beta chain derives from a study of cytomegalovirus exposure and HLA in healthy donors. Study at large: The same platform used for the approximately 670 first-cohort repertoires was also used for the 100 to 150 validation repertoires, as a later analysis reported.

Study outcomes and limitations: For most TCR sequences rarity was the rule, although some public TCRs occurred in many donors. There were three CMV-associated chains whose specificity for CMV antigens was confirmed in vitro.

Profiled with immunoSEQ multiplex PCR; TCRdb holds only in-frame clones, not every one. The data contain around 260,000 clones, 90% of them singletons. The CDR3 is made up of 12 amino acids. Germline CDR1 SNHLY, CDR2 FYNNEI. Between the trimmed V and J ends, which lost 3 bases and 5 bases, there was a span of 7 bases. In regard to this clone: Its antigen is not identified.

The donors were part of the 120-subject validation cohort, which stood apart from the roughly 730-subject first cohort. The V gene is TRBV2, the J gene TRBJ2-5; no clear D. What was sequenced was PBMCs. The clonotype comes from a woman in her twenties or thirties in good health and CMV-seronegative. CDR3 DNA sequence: TGTGCCAGCAGTGATTTGGCGGAGACCCAGTACTTC. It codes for CASSDLAETQYF.